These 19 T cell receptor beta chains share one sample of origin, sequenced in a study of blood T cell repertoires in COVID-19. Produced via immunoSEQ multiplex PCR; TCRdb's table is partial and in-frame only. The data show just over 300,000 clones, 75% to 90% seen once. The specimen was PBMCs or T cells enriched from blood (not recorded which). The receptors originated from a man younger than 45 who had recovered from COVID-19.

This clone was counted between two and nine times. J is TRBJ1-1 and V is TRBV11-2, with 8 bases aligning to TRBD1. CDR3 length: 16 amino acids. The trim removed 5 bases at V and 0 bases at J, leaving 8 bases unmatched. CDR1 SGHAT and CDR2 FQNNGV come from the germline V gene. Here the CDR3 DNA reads TGTGCCAGCAGCCCCACAGGGGGGCGAATGAACACTGAAGCTTTCTTT. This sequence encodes CASSPTGGRMNTEAFF.

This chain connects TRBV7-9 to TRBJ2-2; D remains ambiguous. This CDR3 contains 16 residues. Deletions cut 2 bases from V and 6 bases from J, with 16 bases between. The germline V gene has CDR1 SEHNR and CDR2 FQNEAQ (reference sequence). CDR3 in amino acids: CASSLIGQLKAGELFF. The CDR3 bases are TGTGCCAGCAGCTTAATAGGCCAACTAAAGGCCGGGGAGCTGTTTTTT.

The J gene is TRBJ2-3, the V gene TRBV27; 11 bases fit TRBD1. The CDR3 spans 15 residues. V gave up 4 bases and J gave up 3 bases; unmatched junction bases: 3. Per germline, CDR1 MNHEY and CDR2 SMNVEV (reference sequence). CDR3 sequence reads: CASSSDRGQTDTQYF. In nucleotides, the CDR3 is TGTGCCAGCAGTTCGGACAGGGGGCAGACAGATACGCAGTATTTT.

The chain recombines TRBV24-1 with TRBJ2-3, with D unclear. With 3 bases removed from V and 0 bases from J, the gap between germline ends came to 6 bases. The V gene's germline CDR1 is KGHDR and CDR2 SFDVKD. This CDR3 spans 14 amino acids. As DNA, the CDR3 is TGTGCCACCAGTGATCACAGCAGCACAGATACGCAGTATTTT. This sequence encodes CATSDHSSTDTQYF.

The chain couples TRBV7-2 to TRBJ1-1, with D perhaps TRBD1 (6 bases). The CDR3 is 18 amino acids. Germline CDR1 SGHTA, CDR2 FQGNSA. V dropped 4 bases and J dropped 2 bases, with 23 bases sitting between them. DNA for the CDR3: TGTGCCAGCAGCTATCGCGGGGGCTACTCCAAAACTAACACTGAAGCTTTCTTT. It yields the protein CASSYRGGYSKTNTEAFF.

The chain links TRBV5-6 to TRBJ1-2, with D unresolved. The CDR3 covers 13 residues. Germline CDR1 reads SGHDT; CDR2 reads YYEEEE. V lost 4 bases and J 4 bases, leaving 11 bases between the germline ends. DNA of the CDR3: TGTGCCAGCAGCGTGCAGGTCGGCTATGGCTACACCTTC. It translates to CASSVQVGYGYTF. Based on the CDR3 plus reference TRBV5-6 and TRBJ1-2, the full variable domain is DAGVTQSPTHLIKTRGQQVTLRCSPKSGHDTVSWYQQALGQGPQFIFQYYEEEERQRGNFPDRFSGHQFPNYSSELNVNALLLGDSALYLCASSVQVGYGYTFGSGTRLTVV.

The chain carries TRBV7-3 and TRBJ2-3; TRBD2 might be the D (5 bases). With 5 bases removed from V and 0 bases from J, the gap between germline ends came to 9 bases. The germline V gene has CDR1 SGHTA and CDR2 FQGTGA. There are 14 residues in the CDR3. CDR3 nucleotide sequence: TGTGCCAGCAGCGCCGGAGGAAGCACAGATACGCAGTATTTT. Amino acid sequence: CASSAGGSTDTQYF.

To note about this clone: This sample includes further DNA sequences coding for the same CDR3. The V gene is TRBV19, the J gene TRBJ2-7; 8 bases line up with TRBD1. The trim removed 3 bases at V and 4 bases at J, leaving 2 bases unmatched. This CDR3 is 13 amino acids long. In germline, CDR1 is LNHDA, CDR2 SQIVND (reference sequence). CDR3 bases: TGTGCCAGTAGTATCGGACAGGGTTACGAGCAGTACTTC. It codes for CASSIGQGYEQYF.

The chain's CDR3 is CASSLEQTNYGYTF. The CDR3 region has the DNA TGCGCCAGCAGCTTGGAACAGACTAACTATGGCTACACCTTC. The rearrangement uses TRBV5-1 and TRBJ1-2; D gene uncertain. This CDR3 is built from 14 residues. The V gene lost 0 bases and the J gene lost 0 bases, with 6 bases spanning the gap. CDR1 and CDR2 from the germline V gene are SGHRS and YFSETQ.

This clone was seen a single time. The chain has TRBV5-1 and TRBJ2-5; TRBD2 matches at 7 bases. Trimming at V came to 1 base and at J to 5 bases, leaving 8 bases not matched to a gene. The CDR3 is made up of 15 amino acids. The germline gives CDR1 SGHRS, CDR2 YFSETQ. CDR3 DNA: TGCGCCAGCAGCTTGAACTGGGCCGGGGGGGAGACCCAGTACTTC. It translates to CASSLNWAGGETQYF.

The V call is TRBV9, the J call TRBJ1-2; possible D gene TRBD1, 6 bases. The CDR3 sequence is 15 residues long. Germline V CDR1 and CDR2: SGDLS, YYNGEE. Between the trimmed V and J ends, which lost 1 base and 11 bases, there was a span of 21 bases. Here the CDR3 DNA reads TGTGCCAGCAGCGTAAGTCGGGACACTGGCTCATGGTACACCTTC. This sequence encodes CASSVSRDTGSWYTF.

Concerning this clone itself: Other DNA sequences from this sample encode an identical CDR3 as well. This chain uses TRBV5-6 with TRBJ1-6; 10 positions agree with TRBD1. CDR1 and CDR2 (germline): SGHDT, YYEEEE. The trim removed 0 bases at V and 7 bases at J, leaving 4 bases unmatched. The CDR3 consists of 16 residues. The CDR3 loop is CASSLDDRGRNSPLHF. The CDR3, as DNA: TGTGCCAGCAGCTTGGATGACAGGGGGCGGAATTCACCCCTCCACTTT.

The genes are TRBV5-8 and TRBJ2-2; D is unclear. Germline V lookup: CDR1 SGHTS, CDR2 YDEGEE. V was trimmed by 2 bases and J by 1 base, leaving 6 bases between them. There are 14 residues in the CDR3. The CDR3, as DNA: TGTGCCAGCAGCTTCCAGGTGAACACCGGGGAGCTGTTTTTT. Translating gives CASSFQVNTGELFF.

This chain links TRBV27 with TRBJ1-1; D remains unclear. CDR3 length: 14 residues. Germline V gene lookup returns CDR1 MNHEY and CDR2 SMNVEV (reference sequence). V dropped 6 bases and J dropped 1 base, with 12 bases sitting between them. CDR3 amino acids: CASRAPVRNTEAFF. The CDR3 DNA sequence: TGTGCCAGCAGAGCGCCAGTTCGGAACACTGAAGCTTTCTTT.

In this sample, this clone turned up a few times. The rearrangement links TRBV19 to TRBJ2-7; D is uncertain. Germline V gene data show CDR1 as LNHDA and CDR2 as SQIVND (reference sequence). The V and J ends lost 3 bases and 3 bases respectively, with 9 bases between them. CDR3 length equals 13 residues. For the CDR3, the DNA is TGTGCCAGTAGTATTTCTAGACTCTACGAGCAGTACTTC. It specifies CASSISRLYEQYF.

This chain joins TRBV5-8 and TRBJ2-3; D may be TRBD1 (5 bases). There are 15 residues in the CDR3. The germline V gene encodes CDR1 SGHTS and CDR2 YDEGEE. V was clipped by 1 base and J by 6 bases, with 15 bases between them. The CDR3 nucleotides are TGTGCCAGCAGCTTGACAGGTTCGACGTTGGATACGCAGTATTTT. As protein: CASSLTGSTLDTQYF.

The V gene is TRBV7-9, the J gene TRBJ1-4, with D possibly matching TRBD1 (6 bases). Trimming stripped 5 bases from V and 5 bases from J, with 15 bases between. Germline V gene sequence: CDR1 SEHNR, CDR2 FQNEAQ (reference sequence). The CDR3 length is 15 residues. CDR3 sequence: CASSPYGTRNEKLFF. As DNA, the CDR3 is TGTGCCAGCAGCCCCTACGGGACACGAAATGAAAAACTGTTTTTT.

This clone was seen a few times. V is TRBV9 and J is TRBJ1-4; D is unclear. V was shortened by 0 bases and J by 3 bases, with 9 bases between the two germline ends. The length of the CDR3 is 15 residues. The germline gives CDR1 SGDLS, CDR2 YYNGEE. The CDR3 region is CASSVAVGANEKLFF. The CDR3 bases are TGTGCCAGCAGCGTAGCTGTCGGAGCTAATGAAAAACTGTTTTTT.

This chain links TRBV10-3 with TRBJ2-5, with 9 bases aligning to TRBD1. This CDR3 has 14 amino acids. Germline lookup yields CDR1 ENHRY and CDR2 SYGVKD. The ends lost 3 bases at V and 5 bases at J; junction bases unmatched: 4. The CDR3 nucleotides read TGTGCCATCAGTGACCACAGGGGGCGGGAGACCCAGTACTTC. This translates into CAISDHRGRETQYF.